This T cell receptor beta chain was observed in a study of blood T cell repertoires in COVID-19. V lost 2 bases and J 5 bases, leaving 4 bases between the germline ends. The germline gives CDR1 SGHRS, CDR2 YFSETQ. The CDR3 loop spans 12 amino acids. Profiling relied on immunoSEQ multiplex PCR, and the TCRdb table lists in-frame clones only, not all of them. The data show a few hundred thousand clones, roughly 75% seen once. The sequence derives from a woman between 65 and 79 years old with acute or convalescent COVID-19. This sequence joins TRBV5-1 and TRBJ2-2; D remains ambiguous. The sequencing input was peripheral blood. The CDR3 DNA is TGCGCCAGCAGCTTCGAGACCGGGGAGCTGTTTTTT. Translating gives CASSFETGELFF.